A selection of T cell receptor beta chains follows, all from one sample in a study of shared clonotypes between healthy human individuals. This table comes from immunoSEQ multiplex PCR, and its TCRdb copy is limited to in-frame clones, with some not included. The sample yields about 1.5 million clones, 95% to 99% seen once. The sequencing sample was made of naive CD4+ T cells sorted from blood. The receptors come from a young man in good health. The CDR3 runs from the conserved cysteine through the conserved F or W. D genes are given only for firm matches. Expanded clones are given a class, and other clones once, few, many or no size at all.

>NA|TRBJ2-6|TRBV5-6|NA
TGTGCCAGCAGCCCAGCCGGCTCTGGGGCCAACGTCCTGACTTTC
CASSPAGSGANVLTF
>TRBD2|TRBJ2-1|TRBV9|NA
TGTGCCAGCAGCGTAGGGGCTAGCGGGAGGGCCACTGAGCAGTTCTTC
CASSVGASGRATEQFF
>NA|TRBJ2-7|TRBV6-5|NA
TGTGCCAGCAGTTGGGGAACTCCGGGAGAGCAGTACTTC
CASSWGTPGEQYF
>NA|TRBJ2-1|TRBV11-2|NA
TGTGCCAGCAGCTTGCCTTCAGCGAATGAGCAGTTCTTC
CASSLPSANEQFF
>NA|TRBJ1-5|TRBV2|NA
TGTGCCAGCGGACGAGATAGCAATCAGCCCCAGCATTTT
CASGRDSNQPQHF
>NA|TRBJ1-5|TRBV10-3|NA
TGTGCCATCAGTGAGGACCTTAGCAATCAGCCCCAGCATTTT
CAISEDLSNQPQHF
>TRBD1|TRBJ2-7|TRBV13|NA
TGTGCCAGCAGCTCACCGCGACAGGGGGCCTACGAGCAGTACTTC
CASSSPRQGAYEQYF
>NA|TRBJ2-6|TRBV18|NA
TGTGCCAGCTCACCCCTCCACTCCGGGGCCAACGTCCTGACTTTC
CASSPLHSGANVLTF
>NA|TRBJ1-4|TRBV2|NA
TGTGCCAGCAGCCTTGATTTAAATGAAAAACTGTTTTTT
CASSLDLNEKLFF
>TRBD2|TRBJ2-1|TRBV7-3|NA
TGTGCCAGCAGCTCGACTAGCGGAAGCTACAATGAGCAGTTCTTC
CASSSTSGSYNEQFF
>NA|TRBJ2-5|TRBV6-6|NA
TGTGCCAGCTCCCACAGCCAAGAGACCCAGTACTTC
CASSHSQETQYF
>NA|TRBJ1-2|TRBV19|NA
TGTGCCAGTAGTATAGGAAGTGGCTACACCTTC
CASSIGSGYTF
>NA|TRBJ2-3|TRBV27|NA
TGTGCCAGCGGGGCAGGAGTTGGCACAGATACGCAGTATTTT
CASGAGVGTDTQYF
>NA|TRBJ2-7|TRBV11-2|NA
TGTGCCAGCAGCGCATTATACGAGCAGTACTTC
CASSALYEQYF
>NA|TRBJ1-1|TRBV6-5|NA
TGTGCCAGCAGTTACGGTAGTTCTGAAGCTTTCTTT
CASSYGSSEAFF
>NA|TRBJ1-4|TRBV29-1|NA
TGCAGCGCGTGGGTCTTTAAATATGGTGAAAAACTGTTTTTT
CSAWVFKYGEKLFF
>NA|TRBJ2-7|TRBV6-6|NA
TGTGCCAGCTCCGACCTTGGGGCCCTGAGCTCCTACGAGCAGTACTTC
CASSDLGALSSYEQYF
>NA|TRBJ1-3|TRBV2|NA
TGTGCCAGCAGGAAAAGGACGGTCGAGGGAAACACCATATATTTT
CASRKRTVEGNTIYF
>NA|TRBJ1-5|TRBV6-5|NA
TGTGCCAGCAGCCGACAGGCTCCAGGGCCCCAGCATTTT
CASSRQAPGPQHF
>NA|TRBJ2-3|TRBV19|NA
TGTGCCAGTAGTATTACGCGGGTTCGAACAGATACGCAGTATTTT
CASSITRVRTDTQYF
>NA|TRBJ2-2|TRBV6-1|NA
TGTGCCAGCAGTGAAGTACAGGTTTCGAACACCGGGGAGCTGTTTTTT
CASSEVQVSNTGELFF
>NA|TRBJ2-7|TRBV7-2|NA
TGTGCCAGCAGCTTAGTTACCCCCCGGGGGCACTCGAGATACGAGCAGTACTTC
CASSLVTPRGHSRYEQYF
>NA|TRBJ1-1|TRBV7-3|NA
TGTGCCAGCAGCTCTAGGGCTCACACTGAAGCTTTCTTT
CASSSRAHTEAFF
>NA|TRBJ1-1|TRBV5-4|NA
TGTGCCAGCAGCGGACCACAGGGCGTTAGGGAGAACACTGAAGCTTTCTTT
CASSGPQGVRENTEAFF
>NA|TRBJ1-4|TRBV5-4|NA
TGTGCCAGCAGCTTGGGGGATCGGGCTAATGAAAAACTGTTTTTT
CASSLGDRANEKLFF
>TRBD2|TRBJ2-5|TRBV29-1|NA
TGCAGCGTTGCCCCATCGACTAGCGGACGAGGAGAGACCCAGTACTTC
CSVAPSTSGRGETQYF
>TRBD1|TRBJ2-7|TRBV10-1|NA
TGCGCCAGCAGTGCCCGGACAGGGGCCTCCTACGAGCAGTACTTC
CASSARTGASYEQYF
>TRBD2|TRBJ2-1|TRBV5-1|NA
TGCGCCAGCAGCTTAGATCTTAGGACTAGCGGGGACTACAATGAGCAGTTCTTC
CASSLDLRTSGDYNEQFF
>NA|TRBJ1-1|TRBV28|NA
TGTGCCAGCAGTTGGGGGTACACTGAAGCTTTCTTT
CASSWGYTEAFF
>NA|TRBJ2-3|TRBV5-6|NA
TGTGCCAGCAGCGCCGCTACAGGGACAGATACGCAGTATTTT
CASSAATGTDTQYF
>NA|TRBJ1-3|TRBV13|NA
TGTGCCAGCAGCTTCCTGGGAGGAAACACCATATATTTT
CASSFLGGNTIYF
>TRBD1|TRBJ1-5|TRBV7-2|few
TGTGCCAGCAGCCGGGACAGGGTTAGCAATCAGCCCCAGCATTTT
CASSRDRVSNQPQHF
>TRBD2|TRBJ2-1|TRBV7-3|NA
TGTGCCAGCAGCCAAAGCGGGAGTATGGGGAATGAGCAGTTCTTC
CASSQSGSMGNEQFF
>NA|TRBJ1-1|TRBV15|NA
TGTGCCACCAGCAGAGGCCGTACTGAAGCTTTCTTT
CATSRGRTEAFF
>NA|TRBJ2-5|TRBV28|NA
TGTGCCAGCAGCCGCTTTGGGACCCAGTACTTC
CASSRFGTQYF
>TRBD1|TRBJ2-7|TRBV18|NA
TGTGCCAGCTCACCACTTCCCGGGACAGGGAGCTCCTACGAGCAGTACTTC
CASSPLPGTGSSYEQYF
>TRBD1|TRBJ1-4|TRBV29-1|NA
TGCAGCGCGGGACAGCATCCTGAAAAACTGTTTTTT
CSAGQHPEKLFF
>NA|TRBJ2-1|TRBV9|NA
TGTGCCAGCAGCGTAGGTCGATGGGATGAGCAGTTCTTC
CASSVGRWDEQFF
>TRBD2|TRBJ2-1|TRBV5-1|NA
TGCGCCAGCAGGCCCACTAGCGGAGCGTTCTACAATGAGCAGTTCTTC
CASRPTSGAFYNEQFF
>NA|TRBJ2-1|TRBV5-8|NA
TGTGCCAGCAGCTCGCGAGACGGACGAATCGAGTTCTTC
CASSSRDGRIEFF
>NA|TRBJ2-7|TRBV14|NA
TGTGCCAGCAGCCATGCCACGCCTCGACATGTTTACGAGCAGTACTTC
CASSHATPRHVYEQYF
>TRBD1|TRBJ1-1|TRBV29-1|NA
TGCAGCGCCCAAACAGGGGGACGCACTGAAGCTTTCTTT
CSAQTGGRTEAFF
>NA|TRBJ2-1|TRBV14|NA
TGTGCCAGCAGCCATTGGAACGGCCACTCCTACAATGAGCAGTTCTTC
CASSHWNGHSYNEQFF
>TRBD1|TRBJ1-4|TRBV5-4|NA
TGTGCCAGCAGCTCCGGACAGGTGTTAACTAATGAAAAACTGTTTTTT
CASSSGQVLTNEKLFF
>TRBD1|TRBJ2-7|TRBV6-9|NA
TGTGCCAGCAGTCCTTCCCCGGGACAGCTTACGAGGGAGCAGTACTTC
CASSPSPGQLTREQYF
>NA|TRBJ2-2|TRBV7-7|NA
TGTGCTAGCAGCCCGGACAGAGCCTTCGCGAACACCGGGGAGCTGTTTTTT
CASSPDRAFANTGELFF
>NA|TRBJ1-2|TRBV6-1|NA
TGTGCCAGCAGTGAAGCGGGGTCAAGGAACTATGGCTACACCTTC
CASSEAGSRNYGYTF
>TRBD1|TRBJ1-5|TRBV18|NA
TGTGCCAGCTCGACAGGGGCGAAGGGTCAGCCCCAGCATTTT
CASSTGAKGQPQHF